Listed here are 2 T cell receptor beta chains from one sample, sequenced in a study of CD8 T cells in ankylosing spondylitis. Using its own MiXCR run on the 5' RACE reads, TCRdb lists one record per CDR3 protein. The sample consists of around 120,000 distinct CDR3 sequences, approximately 25% of them appearing once. Input material: synovial fluid, either unsorted or a sorted T cell fraction (not recorded which). These receptors were obtained from a male donor with ankylosing spondylitis.

Ten or more counts support this clonotype. The chain recombines TRBV7-7 with TRBJ2-1, with TRBD2 matching 7 bases. CDR1 is SSHAT and CDR2 is FNYEAQ in the germline V gene (reference sequence). Unmatched junction bases numbered 12, after V lost 5 bases and J lost 8 bases. CDR3 size: 15 residues. The CDR3 DNA follows: TGTGCCAGCAGCCGGACGCTAGCGGCCTGGGATGAGCAGTTCTTC. Translation: CASSRTLAAWDEQFF.

A few counts support this clonotype. This sequence joins TRBV20-1 and TRBJ2-2; 8 nucleotides align to TRBD2. Germline assignment: CDR1 DFQATT and CDR2 SNEGSKA (reference sequence). Trimming took 3 bases from V and 5 from J; bases not matched to a gene: 5. CDR3 length equals 14 residues. CDR3 nucleotide sequence: TGCAGTGCTAGCGGGAGGGCCGGGACCGGGGAGCTGTTTTTT. This translates into CSASGRAGTGELFF.